What follows are 29 T cell receptor beta chains derived from one specimen sequenced in a study of read filtering for tumor transcriptome and immune sequencing (dated by TCRdb to about 2020). The run used an Illumina HiSeq 4000. Starting from about 400 ng RNA, TCR libraries were constructed with the Immunoverse kit using molecular barcoded adaptors that cover the alpha/delta and beta/gamma chains. Clones were called with MiXCR by TCRdb after fastp trimmed the public reads at Q25, and only in-frame beta chains were retained. Entries that share a CDR3 protein sequence are merged under the most common genes and DNA. In this sample the table shows over 15,000 distinct CDR3 sequences, approximately 20% of which occur a single time. 24% of the sample is in the top ten clones. Sequencing used a population of CD138-negative cells sorted from bone marrow. Interpreted using the paper, the cell subset or site label stands for: bone marrow mononuclear cells depleted of CD138+ plasma/myeloma cells by negative magnetic selection. These receptors all stem from a donor at least 40 years old with multiple myeloma.

Within the sample, this clonotype is medium-sized. CDR3 coding DNA: TGTGCCAGCAGCCCATACTGGGAGTCAAACTACGAGCAGTACTTC. It specifies CASSPYWESNYEQYF. The chain uses TRBV4-2 and TRBJ2-7, with D possibly matching TRBD2 (5 bases). The V gene's germline CDR1 is LGHNA and CDR2 YNFKEQ. The CDR3 runs 15 residues. The V and J ends lost 4 bases and 3 bases respectively, with 16 bases between them.

About this clonotype: This clone may be a read error of a much larger clone one base away. This rearrangement joins TRBV5-5 to TRBJ2-4; 10 bases fit TRBD2. CDR1 and CDR2 from the germline V gene are SGHKS and YYEKEE (reference sequence). The length of the CDR3 is 17 residues. This chain's CDR3 is CACSLEGLAGVGNIQYF. The CDR3 DNA reads TGTGCCTGCAGCTTGGAGGGGCTAGCGGGAGTTGGAAACATTCAGTACTTC.

This chain's CDR3 is CAPGPEDRGLNEQFF. Here the CDR3 DNA reads TGTGCCCCCGGCCCAGAGGACAGGGGATTAAATGAGCAGTTCTTC. The genes are TRBV7-9 and TRBJ2-1; the match to TRBD1 covers 9 bases. Germline CDR1 and CDR2: SEHNR and FQNEAQ (reference sequence). The CDR3 is made up of 15 amino acids. Germline trimming cut 11 bases from V and 7 bases from J; bases unmatched to any gene: 15.

The sample holds many counts of this clonotype. In DNA, the CDR3 is TGTGCCAGCGGTATTACCGGGGAGCTGTTTTTT. The encoded protein is CASGITGELFF. The chain is built from TRBV12-3 or TRBV12-4 and TRBJ2-2, with no clear D. V was pared by 8 bases and J by 5 bases, with 6 bases between. The CDR3 runs to 11 residues.

This clonotype was counted ten times or more. This rearrangement joins TRBV29-1 to TRBJ2-1, with TRBD1 as a possible D gene (6 bases). This CDR3 has 12 residues. V lost 6 bases, J lost 9 bases, and 15 bases lay in between. The germline V gene encodes CDR1 SQVTM and CDR2 ANQGSEA. In DNA form, the CDR3 reads TGCAGCGTGAACAGGGCTGCGGGTGAGCAGTTCTTC. Its protein is CSVNRAAGEQFF.

By frequency in the sample, this clonotype is medium-sized. DNA of the CDR3: TGTGCCAGCAGCTTAGGAGTAGCGGAAACTAGCACAGATACGCAGTATTTT. The encoded protein is CASSLGVAETSTDTQYF. The rearrangement links TRBV11-3 to TRBJ2-3; D perhaps matches TRBD2 (6 bases). CDR3 length equals 17 residues. The V end lost 1 base, the J end lost 0 bases, and 14 bases lay between the germline ends. CDR1 is SGHNT and CDR2 is YENEEA in the germline V gene.

This clonotype appeared many times. This chain joins TRBV29-1 and TRBJ2-1; perhaps TRBD2 as D (6 bases). CDR3 length: 12 residues. Germline V gene sequence: CDR1 SQVTM, CDR2 ANQGSEA. V dropped 7 bases and J dropped 7 bases, with 14 bases sitting between them. In DNA form, the CDR3 reads TGCAGCGGCGGGCGGGGAGAAAATGAGCAGTTCTTC. Encoded protein: CSGGRGENEQFF.

Ten or more counts support this clonotype. This rearrangement joins TRBV28 to TRBJ2-3, with TRBD1 matching 7 bases. The CDR3 is made up of 14 amino acids. The germline V gene has CDR1 MDHEN and CDR2 SYDVKM. Unmatched junction bases numbered 5, after V lost 6 bases and J lost 2 bases. CDR3 loop: CASRNRGHTDTQYF. The CDR3 region has the DNA TGTGCCAGCAGGAACAGGGGCCACACAGATACGCAGTATTTT. The whole variable domain, remainder taken from reference TRBV28 and TRBJ2-3, is DVKVTQSSRYLVKRTGEKVFLECVQDMDHENMFWYRQDPGLGLRLIYFSYDVKMKEKGDIPEGYSVSREKKERFSLILESASTNQTSMYLCASRNRGHTDTQYFGPGTRLTVL.

Details on this clonotype: Given a much more abundant clone one base away, this may be a read error. The chain has TRBV7-3 and TRBJ2-7, with D possibly matching TRBD2 (7 bases). V was trimmed by 5 bases and J by 5 bases, leaving 13 bases between them. CDR1 is SGHTA, CDR2 FQGTGA, per germline. The CDR3 runs 13 residues. The CDR3 DNA reads as TGTGCCAGCAGCCTAGGGGGAGGGAACGAGCAGTACTTC. It specifies CASSLGGGNEQYF.

This clonotype is medium-sized within its sample. The V gene is TRBV5-4, the J gene TRBJ2-1; D is perhaps TRBD2 (6 bases). The V gene lost 4 bases and the J gene lost 0 bases, with 11 bases spanning the gap. The CDR3 has 15 residues. Germline V CDR1 and CDR2: SGHNT, YYREEE (reference sequence). This CDR3 reads CASSVSSVSYNEQFF. For the CDR3, the DNA is TGTGCCAGCAGCGTATCTAGCGTCTCCTACAATGAGCAGTTCTTC.

Concerning this clonotype itself: A single base separates this from a much larger clone, so it may be a read error. The chain uses TRBV11-1 and TRBJ2-2; possibly TRBD1 for D (5 bases). Looked up from germline, CDR1 is SGHAT and CDR2 is FQDESV (reference sequence). This CDR3 has 15 amino acids. CDR3 loop: CASSLRGSNTEELFF. The CDR3 DNA sequence: TGTGCCAGCAGCTTAAGGGGCTCGAACACCGAGGAGCTGTTTTTT.

Regarding this clonotype: A much bigger clone sits one base away, suggesting this may be a read error. The chain employs TRBV10-2 and TRBJ2-1, with D possibly TRBD1 on 5 matching bases. V lost 11 bases and J 0 bases, leaving 17 bases between the germline ends. CDR1 WSHSY and CDR2 SAAADI come from the germline V gene. This CDR3 contains 15 residues. Here the CDR3 reads CAGLDTRSSYNEQFF. For the CDR3, the DNA is TGCGCCGGCTTGGACACTCGTAGCTCCTACAATGAGCAGTTCTTC.

By sample fraction, this clonotype is medium-sized. The rearrangement links TRBV29-1 to TRBJ1-1, with D perhaps TRBD1 (5 bases). Deletions cut 5 bases from V and 3 bases from J, with 16 bases between. The CDR3 is 14 amino acids. Germline V gives CDR1 SQVTM, CDR2 ANQGSEA. CDR3 DNA sequence: TGCAGCGTTACCGGGGGAGGGGCGGACACTGAAGCTTTCTTT. Protein: CSVTGGGADTEAFF.

The sample holds a few counts of this clonotype. The V call is TRBV10-3, the J call TRBJ2-1, with TRBD2 matching over 10 bases. The V gene end was trimmed by 6 bases and the J gene end by 7 bases; junction bases not matched to a gene: 9. Germline V lookup: CDR1 ENHRY, CDR2 SYGVKD. This CDR3 is 15 amino acids long. The CDR3 reads CAISLIGTSVNEQFF. CDR3 DNA: TGTGCCATCAGCCTGATAGGGACTAGCGTAAATGAGCAGTTCTTC.

This clonotype was counted between two and nine times. The rearrangement uses TRBV7-6 and TRBJ2-5, with TRBD2 identical over 11 bases. CDR1 is SGHVS and CDR2 is FNYEAQ in the germline V gene. This CDR3 is 18 amino acids long. V was clipped by 1 base and J by 2 bases; unmatched bases: 9. This chain's CDR3 is CASSLVRTSGSRQETQYF. Here the CDR3 DNA reads TGTGCCAGCAGCTTAGTTCGTACTAGCGGGAGTAGGCAAGAGACCCAGTACTTC.

In its sample, this clonotype was seen a few times. V is TRBV20-1 and J is TRBJ1-5; a possible D gene is TRBD1 (5 bases). Trimming left V 6 bases short and J 11 bases short, with 23 bases between. This CDR3 comprises 14 residues. From germline, CDR1 is DFQATT and CDR2 SNEGSKA (reference sequence). CDR3 sequence (DNA): TGCAGTGCCGCCGAAGGGGCGACAGTTGAGACCCAGCATTTT. Its translation is CSAAEGATVETQHF.

About this clonotype: One base away lies a much larger clone, so this may be a sequencing read error. This chain connects TRBV6-4 to TRBJ2-3; TRBD2 aligns across 8 bases. The junction had 6 bases not matched to a gene; V was cut back by 3 bases and J by 4 bases. The CDR3 length is 15 residues. From germline, CDR1 is MRHNA and CDR2 SNTAGT. CDR3 sequence: CASSEGAGAPDTQYF. The CDR3 nucleotides read TGTGCCAGCAGTGAAGGAGCGGGAGCCCCAGATACGCAGTATTTT.

This clonotype occurred many times. CDR3 in amino acids: CASSLPSGRANEQFF. The CDR3 DNA follows: TGCGCCAGCAGCTTACCTAGCGGGAGGGCCAATGAGCAGTTCTTC. The chain joins TRBV5-1 to TRBJ2-1; 12 bases agree with TRBD2. After removal of 2 bases from V and 6 bases from J, the junction contained 3 bases not matched to a gene. The CDR3 is 15 residues long. The germline V gene encodes CDR1 SGHRS and CDR2 YFSETQ. Drawing the rest from reference TRBV5-1 and TRBJ2-1, the complete variable domain is KAGVTQTPRYLIKTRGQQVTLSCSPISGHRSVSWYQQTPGQGLQFLFEYFSETQRNKGNFPGRFSGRQFSNSRSEMNVSTLELGDSALYLCASSLPSGRANEQFFGPGTRLTVL.

This clonotype occurred a few times. The chain couples TRBV19 to TRBJ2-1; D not certain. Germline CDR1 LNHDA, CDR2 SQIVND (reference sequence). The CDR3 contains 13 residues. Between the trimmed V and J ends, which lost 4 bases and 0 bases, there was a span of 4 bases. In DNA, the CDR3 is TGTGCCAGTAGTACGGCCTCCTACAATGAGCAGTTCTTC. It specifies CASSTASYNEQFF.

This clonotype was found many times. The chain is built from TRBV4-2 and TRBJ2-5; 14 positions agree with TRBD2. This CDR3 region has 16 residues. In germline, CDR1 is LGHNA, CDR2 YNFKEQ. The V and J ends lost 1 base and 4 bases, in that order; junction bases with no gene match: 2. CDR3 coding DNA: TGTGCCAGCAGCCAAGGAGGGACTAGCGGGAGAGAGACCCAGTACTTC. Amino acid sequence: CASSQGGTSGRETQYF.

The table lists this clonotype with a few counts. The CDR3 reads CSVSLGQGSEQYF. DNA of the CDR3: TGCAGCGTCTCTTTAGGACAGGGGAGCGAGCAGTACTTC. V and J are TRBV29-1 and TRBJ2-7, with 9 bases aligning to TRBD1. The V segment lost 6 bases and the J segment 6 bases; nucleotides outside the gene matches: 9. The V gene's germline CDR1 is SQVTM and CDR2 ANQGSEA. This CDR3 spans 13 amino acids.

This clonotype qualifies as medium-sized (0.01 to 0.1%). The rearrangement uses TRBV9 and TRBJ2-1; D is ambiguous. From germline, CDR1 is SGDLS and CDR2 YYNGEE. The CDR3 loop spans 13 amino acids. The V end lost 4 bases, the J end lost 9 bases, and 14 bases lay between the germline ends. The CDR3 nucleotides read TGTGCCAGCAGCTTGGGCCCGTCGCGTGAGCAGTTCTTC. Translated, it gives CASSLGPSREQFF.

Only a few counts were recorded for this clonotype. The chain joins TRBV19 to TRBJ2-7; 7 bases agree with TRBD2. This CDR3 has 15 amino acids. CDR1 is LNHDA, CDR2 SQIVND, per germline (reference sequence). The junction had 11 bases not matched to a gene; V was cut back by 8 bases and J by 1 base. The CDR3 spells CASRRLSGPSYEQYF. As DNA, the CDR3 is TGTGCCAGTCGCCGCCTTAGCGGGCCTTCCTACGAGCAGTACTTC.

This clonotype was picked up a small number of times. CDR3 sequence (DNA): TGTGCCAGCAGCTCCGGTATAGGACTCAGTGAGACCCAGTACTTC. As protein: CASSSGIGLSETQYF. The chain uses TRBV11-2 and TRBJ2-5, with a weak D call TRBD2 (5 bases). The CDR3 has 15 amino acids. Germline V CDR1 and CDR2: SGHAT, FQNNGV. Trimming removed 4 bases from V and 5 bases from J, with 17 bases in between.

CDR3 protein: CATSGGGRPEQYF. The CDR3 coding sequence is TGTGCCACCAGCGGCGGGGGTCGTCCCGAGCAGTACTTC. The rearrangement links TRBV15 to TRBJ2-7; 7 positions agree with TRBD2. Germline V gene lookup returns CDR1 LNHNV and CDR2 YYDKDF (reference sequence). The V gene end was trimmed by 5 bases and the J gene end by 6 bases; junction bases not matched to a gene: 7. The CDR3 is 13 amino acids.

This clonotype was detected ten times or more. The rearrangement links TRBV4-3 to TRBJ2-3; 8 nucleotides match TRBD1. Germline-derived CDR1 and CDR2 are LGHNA and YSLEER. V trimming: 4 bases; J trimming: 6 bases; junction bases outside the gene matches: 6. The CDR3 loop spans 14 amino acids. DNA for the CDR3: TGCGCCAGCAGCCCAGGGGGCAGGCAGGATACGCAGTATTTT. Translating gives CASSPGGRQDTQYF.

Worth noting for this clonotype: Given a much more abundant clone one base away, this may be a read error. This chain links TRBV19 with TRBJ2-2; perhaps TRBD2 as D (5 bases). The CDR3 is 15 amino acids. The germline V gene has CDR1 LNHDA and CDR2 SQIVND (reference sequence). The CDR3 DNA sequence: TGTGCCAGTAGTATGGCAACCTTTAACACCGGGGAGCCGTTTTTT. It specifies CASSMATFNTGEPFF.

This clonotype occurred many times. The gene calls are TRBV6-5 and TRBJ2-6; D not certain. Looked up from germline, CDR1 is MNHEY and CDR2 is SVGAGI. The CDR3 contains 18 residues. V was cut by 0 bases and J by 0 bases, with 12 bases left in between. This CDR3 is CASSYSMLPYSGANVLTF. The CDR3 nucleotides are TGTGCCAGCAGTTACTCGATGCTACCGTACTCTGGGGCCAACGTCCTGACTTTC.

This clonotype was seen a handful of times. The chain combines TRBV27 with TRBJ2-1, with TRBD2 matching 11 bases. V gave up 3 bases and J gave up 5 bases; unmatched junction bases: 3. The germline V gene encodes CDR1 MNHEY and CDR2 SMNVEV (reference sequence). The CDR3 is made up of 15 amino acids. The CDR3 nucleotides are TGTGCCAGCAGTTTGACTAGCGGGGTAAACAATGAGCAGTTCTTC. Protein product: CASSLTSGVNNEQFF.